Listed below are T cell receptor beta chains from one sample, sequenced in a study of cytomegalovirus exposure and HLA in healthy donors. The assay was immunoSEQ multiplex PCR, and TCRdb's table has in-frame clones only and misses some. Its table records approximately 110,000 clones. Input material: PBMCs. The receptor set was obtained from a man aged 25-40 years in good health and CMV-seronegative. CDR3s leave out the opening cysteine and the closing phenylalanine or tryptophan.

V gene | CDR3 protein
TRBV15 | ATSREGRVGPREQY
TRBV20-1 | RNRGNTEAF
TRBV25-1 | ASQPIRGEASGNTIY
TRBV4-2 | ASSQEATRDNEQF
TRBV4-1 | ASRSRDRFSGLADTDTQY
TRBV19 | ASSPREVFGELF
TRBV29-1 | SGWRADTQY
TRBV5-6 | ASSLGGAGGRYEQY
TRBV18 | ASSPSRGDTEAF
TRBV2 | ASSVTSGITNEQF
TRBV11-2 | ASSFQRGDHEQY
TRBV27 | ASSARLAGSSYEQY
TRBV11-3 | ASSLTENTEAF
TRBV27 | ASSFRGSYNEQF
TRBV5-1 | ASSLERSNTDTQY
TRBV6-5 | ASSPGTGNEKLF
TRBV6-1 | ASSSRQYAWEKLF
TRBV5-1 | ASSLDPVGTSGYNEQF
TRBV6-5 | ASSSDRQGWWD
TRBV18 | ASSPGQNQPQH
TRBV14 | ASSQLTGEYGYT
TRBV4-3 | ASSQGTVNEQF
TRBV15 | ATSSGYEQY
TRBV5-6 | ASSLAADGSEKLF
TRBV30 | AWSRGQVQANYGYT
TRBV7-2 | ASSPSGGNYGYT
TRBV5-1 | ASSLGLASNEQF
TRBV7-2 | ASSLGGRASGF
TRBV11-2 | ASSFGQGLYEQY
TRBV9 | ASSSTGVYGYT
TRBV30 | AWSVLGGGEKLF
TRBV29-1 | SVSGQRNGGYT
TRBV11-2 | ASSSIRGRVSTEAF
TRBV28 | ASRTPGISGGYT
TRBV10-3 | AISGDDRGPGETQY
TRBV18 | ASSPPLSGQETQY
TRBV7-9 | ASSAPQDRTYGYT
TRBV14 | ASSLRLGDSGNTIY
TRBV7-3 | ASSPRGLGETQY
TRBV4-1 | ASSQDQREGETQY
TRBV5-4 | ASSLTGDTEAF
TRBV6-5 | ASSYSAGSYEQY
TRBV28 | ASSSGQGYSPLH
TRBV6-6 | ASTDRGSYEQY
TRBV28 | ASRTRGSNEQF
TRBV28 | ASSSRGLVADTQY
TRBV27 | ASTPLSQELDRAGEQY
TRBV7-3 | ASSAAGQGLGTEAF
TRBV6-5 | ASSLSQGAREQY
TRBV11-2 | ASSSIRTYNERF
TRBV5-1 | ASSPGDSNQPQH
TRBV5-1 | ASSLAPEQETQY
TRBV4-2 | ASSQLTQGGVNGYT